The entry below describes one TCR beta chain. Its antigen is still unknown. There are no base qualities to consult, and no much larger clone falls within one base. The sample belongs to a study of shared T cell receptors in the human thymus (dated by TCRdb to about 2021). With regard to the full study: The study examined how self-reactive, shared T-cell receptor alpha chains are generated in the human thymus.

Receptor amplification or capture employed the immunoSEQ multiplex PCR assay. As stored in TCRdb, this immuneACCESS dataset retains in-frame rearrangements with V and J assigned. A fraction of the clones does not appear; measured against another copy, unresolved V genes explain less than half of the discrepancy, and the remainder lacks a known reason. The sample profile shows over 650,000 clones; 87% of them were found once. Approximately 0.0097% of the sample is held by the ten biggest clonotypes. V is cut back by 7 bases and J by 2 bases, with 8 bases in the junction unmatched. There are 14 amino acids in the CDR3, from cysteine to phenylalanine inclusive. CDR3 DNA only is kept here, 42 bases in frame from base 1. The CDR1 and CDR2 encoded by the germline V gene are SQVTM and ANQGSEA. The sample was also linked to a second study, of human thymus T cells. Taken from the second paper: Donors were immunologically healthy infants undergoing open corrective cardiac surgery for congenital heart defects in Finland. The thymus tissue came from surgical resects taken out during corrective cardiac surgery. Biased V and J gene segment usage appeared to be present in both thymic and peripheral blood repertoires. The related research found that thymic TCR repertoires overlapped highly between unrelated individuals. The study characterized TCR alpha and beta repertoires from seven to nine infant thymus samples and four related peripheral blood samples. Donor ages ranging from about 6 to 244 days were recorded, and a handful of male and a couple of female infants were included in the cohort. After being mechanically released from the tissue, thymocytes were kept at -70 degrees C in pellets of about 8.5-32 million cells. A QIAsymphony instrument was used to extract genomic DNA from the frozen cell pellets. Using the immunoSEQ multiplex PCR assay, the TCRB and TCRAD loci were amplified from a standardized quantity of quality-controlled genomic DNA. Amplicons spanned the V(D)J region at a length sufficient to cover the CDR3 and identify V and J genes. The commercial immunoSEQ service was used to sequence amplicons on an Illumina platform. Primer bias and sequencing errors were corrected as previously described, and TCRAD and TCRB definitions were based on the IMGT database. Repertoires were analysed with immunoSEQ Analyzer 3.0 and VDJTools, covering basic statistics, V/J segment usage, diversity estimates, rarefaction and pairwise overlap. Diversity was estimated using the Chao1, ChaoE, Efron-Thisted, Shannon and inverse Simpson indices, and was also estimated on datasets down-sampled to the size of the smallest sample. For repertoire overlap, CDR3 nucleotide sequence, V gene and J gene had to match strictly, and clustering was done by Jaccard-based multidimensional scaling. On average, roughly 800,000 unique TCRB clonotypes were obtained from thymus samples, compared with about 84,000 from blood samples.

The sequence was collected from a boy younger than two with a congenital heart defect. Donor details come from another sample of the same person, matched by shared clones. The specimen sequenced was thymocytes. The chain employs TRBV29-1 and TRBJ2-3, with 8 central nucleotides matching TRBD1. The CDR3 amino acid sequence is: CSATGTGLTDTQYF. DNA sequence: TGCAGCGCAACCGGGACAGGACTCACAGATACGCAGTATTTT.